The sequence of this T cell receptor (beta chain) was determined in a study of shared clonotypes between healthy human individuals. General study results and limits: Collection of samples was limited to blood; tissue repertoires likely differ.

The V and J ends lost 5 bases and 2 bases respectively, with 8 bases between them. This CDR3 has 13 amino acids. Germline V gene sequence: CDR1 MRHNA, CDR2 SNTAGT. The authors loaded around 200 ng DNA, around 30,000 T cell genomes, into sorted-subset replicate PCRs. Measured with immunoSEQ multiplex PCR; TCRdb has only the in-frame clones, and not every one. The data hold around 2.5 million clones, with over 85% observed a single time. Note on this clone: Antigen: not known.

The origin of this receptor is a man aged 18 to 29 in good health. Some clones in this sample may be carry-over from other donors' samples. The rearrangement links TRBV6-4 to TRBJ2-3; D ambiguous. Sample: naive CD4+ T cells from PBMCs. Subset here: CD45RA+ positively selected. This CDR3 reads CASSRSDTDTQYF. The CDR3 coding sequence is TGTGCCAGCAGTAGATCCGACACAGATACGCAGTATTTT.